This T cell receptor beta chain was captured in a study of Ad26.COV2.S vaccination and SARS-CoV-2 variants. Broader study findings: Substantial response breadth was reportedly seen for spike-specific CD8+ and CD4+ T cells after vaccination.

V shed 4 bases and J shed 2 bases, with 10 bases lying between them. Germline-derived CDR1 and CDR2 are MGHDK and SYGVNS. CDR3 length: 14 residues. The repertoire was sequenced with immunoSEQ multiplex PCR; TCRdb's copy has only in-frame clones and lacks some. The sample contains 300,000 to 350,000 clones, more than 70% of which appear only once. Note on this clone: Its antigen is unknown.

As to treatment: around 19 received Ad26.COV2.S at low or high dose, single or two shots; five or six received placebo; per-sample allocation not given. Sampling was performed 63 days after the first vaccine or placebo injection. The donor's status was that of an adult aged 18-55 years in Boston. Sequencing used peripheral blood, obtained in a trial of Ad26.COV2.S vaccine versus placebo. This sequence was found in a person between 18 and 65 years old who received the Ad26.COV2.S COVID-19 vaccine or a placebo. The rearrangement joins TRBV25-1 to TRBJ2-3; D remains unclear. As DNA, the CDR3 is TGTGCCAGCAGTGGCTACGGCTACACAGATACGCAGTATTTT. Protein: CASSGYGYTDTQYF.